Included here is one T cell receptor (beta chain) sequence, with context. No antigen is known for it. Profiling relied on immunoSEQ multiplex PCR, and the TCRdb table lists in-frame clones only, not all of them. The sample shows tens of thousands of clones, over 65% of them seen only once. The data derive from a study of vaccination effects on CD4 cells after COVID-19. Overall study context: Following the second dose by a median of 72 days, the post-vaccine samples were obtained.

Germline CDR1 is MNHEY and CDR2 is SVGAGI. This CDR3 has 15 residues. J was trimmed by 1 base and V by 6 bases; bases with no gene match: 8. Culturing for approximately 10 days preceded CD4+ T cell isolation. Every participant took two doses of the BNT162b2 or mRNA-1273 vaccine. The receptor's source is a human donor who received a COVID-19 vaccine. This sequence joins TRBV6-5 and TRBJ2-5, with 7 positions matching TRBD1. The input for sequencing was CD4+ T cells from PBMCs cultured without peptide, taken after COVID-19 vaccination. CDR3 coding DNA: TGTGCCAGCAGCGCAAACAGGGGAATCCAAGAGACCCAGTACTTC. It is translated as CASSANRGIQETQYF.